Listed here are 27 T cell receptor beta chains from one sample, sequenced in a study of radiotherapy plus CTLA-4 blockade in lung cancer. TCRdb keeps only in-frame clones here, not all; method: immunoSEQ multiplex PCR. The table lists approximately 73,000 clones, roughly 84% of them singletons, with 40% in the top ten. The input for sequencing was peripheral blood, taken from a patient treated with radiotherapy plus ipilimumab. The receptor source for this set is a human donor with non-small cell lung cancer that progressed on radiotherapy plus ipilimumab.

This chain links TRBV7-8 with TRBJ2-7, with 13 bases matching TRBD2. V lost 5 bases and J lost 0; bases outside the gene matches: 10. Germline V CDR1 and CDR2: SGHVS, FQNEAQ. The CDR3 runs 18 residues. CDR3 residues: CASSITPGLAGFSYEQYF. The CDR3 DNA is TGTGCCAGCAGCATAACCCCGGGACTAGCGGGGTTCTCCTACGAGCAGTACTTC. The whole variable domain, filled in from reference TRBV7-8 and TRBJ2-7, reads GAGVSQSPRYKVAKRGQDVALRCDPISGHVSLFWYQQALGQGPEFLTYFQNEAQLDKSGLPSDRFFAERPEGSVSTLKIQRTQQEDSAVYLCASSITPGLAGFSYEQYFGPGTRLTVT.

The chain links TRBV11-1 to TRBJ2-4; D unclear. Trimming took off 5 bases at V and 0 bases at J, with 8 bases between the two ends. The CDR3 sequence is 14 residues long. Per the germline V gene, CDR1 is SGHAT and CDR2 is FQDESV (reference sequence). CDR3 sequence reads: CASSEDLAKNIQYF. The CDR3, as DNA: TGTGCCAGCAGCGAAGACTTAGCCAAAAACATTCAGTACTTC. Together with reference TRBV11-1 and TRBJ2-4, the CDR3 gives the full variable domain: EAEVAQSPRYKITEKSQAVAFWCDPISGHATLYWYRQILGQGPELLVQFQDESVVDDSQLPKDRFSAERLKGVDSTLKIQPAELGDSAMYLCASSEDLAKNIQYFGAGTRLSVL.

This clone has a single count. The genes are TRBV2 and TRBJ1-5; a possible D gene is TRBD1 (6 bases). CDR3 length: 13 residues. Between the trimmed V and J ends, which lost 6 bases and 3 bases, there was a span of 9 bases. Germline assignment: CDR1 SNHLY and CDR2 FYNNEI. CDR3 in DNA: TGTGCCAGCAGCAGGGGCTACAATCAGCCCCAGCATTTT. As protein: CASSRGYNQPQHF.

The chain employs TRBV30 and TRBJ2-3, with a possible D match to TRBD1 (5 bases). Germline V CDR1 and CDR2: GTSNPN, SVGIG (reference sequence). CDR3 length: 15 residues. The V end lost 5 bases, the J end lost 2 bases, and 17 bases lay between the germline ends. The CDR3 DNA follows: TGTGCCTGGGTGGACACCAACGCACCCACAGATACGCAGTATTTT. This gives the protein CAWVDTNAPTDTQYF.

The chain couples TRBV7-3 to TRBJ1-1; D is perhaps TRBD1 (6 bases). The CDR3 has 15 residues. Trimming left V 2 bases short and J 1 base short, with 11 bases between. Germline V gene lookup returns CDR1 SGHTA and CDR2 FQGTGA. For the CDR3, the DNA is TGTGCCAGCAGCTTATCGGGACATTCGAACACTGAAGCTTTCTTT. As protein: CASSLSGHSNTEAFF.

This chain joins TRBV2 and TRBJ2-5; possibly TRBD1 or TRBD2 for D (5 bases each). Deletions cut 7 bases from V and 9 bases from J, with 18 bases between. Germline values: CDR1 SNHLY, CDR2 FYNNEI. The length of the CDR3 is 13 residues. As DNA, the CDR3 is TGTGCCAGCAATTCCGGGGTCCTAGGGGCCCAGTACTTC. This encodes CASNSGVLGAQYF.

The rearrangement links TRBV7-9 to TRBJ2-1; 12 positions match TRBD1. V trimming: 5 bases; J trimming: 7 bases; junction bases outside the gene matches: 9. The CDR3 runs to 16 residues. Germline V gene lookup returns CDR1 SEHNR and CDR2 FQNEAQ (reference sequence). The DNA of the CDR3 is TGTGCCAGCAGCGAAAGGGACAGGGGGCTGATTAATGAGCAGTTCTTC. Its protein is CASSERDRGLINEQFF.

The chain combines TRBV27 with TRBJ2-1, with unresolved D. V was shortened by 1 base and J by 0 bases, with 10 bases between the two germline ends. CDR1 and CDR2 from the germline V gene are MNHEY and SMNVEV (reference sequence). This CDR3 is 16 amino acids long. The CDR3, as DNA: TGTGCCAGCAGTTTATACGTCAGGAGCTCCTACAATGAGCAGTTCTTC. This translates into CASSLYVRSSYNEQFF.

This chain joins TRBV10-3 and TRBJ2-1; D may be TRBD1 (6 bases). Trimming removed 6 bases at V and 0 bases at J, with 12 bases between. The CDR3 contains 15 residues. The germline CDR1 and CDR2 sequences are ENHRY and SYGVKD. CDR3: CAIRKQGSSYNEQFF. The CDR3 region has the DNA TGTGCCATCAGGAAACAGGGAAGCTCCTACAATGAGCAGTTCTTC.

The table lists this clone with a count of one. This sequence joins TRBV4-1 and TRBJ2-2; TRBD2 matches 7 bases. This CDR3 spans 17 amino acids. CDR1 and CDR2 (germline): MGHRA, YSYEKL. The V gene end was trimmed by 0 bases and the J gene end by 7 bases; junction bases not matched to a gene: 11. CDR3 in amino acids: CASSQEASGQRGGELFF. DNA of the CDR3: TGCGCCAGCAGCCAAGAGGCTAGCGGCCAAAGGGGCGGGGAGCTGTTTTTT.

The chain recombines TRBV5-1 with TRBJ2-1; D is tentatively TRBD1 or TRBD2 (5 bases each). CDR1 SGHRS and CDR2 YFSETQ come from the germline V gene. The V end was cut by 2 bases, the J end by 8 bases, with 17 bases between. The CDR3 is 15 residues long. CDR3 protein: CASSLSRGQGHEQFF. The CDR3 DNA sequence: TGCGCCAGCAGCTTATCCCGGGGTCAGGGCCATGAGCAGTTCTTC.

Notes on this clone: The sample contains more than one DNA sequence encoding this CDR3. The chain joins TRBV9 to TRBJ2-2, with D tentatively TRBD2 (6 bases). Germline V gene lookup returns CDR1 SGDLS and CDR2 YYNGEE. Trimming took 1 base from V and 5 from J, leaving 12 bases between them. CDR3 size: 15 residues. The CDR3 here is CASSVSGRGTGELFF. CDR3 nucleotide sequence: TGTGCCAGCAGCGTATCCGGGAGAGGGACCGGGGAGCTGTTTTTT.

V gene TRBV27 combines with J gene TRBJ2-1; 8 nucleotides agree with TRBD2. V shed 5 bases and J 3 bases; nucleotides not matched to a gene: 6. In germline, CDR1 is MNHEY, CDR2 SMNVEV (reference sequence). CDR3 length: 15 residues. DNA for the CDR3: TGTGCCAGCAGTCGGTTTAGCGGGGTCTACAATGAGCAGTTCTTC. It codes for CASSRFSGVYNEQFF.

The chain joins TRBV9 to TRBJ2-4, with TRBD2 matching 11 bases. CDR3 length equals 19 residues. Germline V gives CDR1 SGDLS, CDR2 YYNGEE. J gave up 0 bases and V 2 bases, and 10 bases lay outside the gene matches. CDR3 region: CASSVTSGSWDRAKNIQYF. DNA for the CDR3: TGTGCCAGCAGCGTTACTAGCGGGAGTTGGGATCGAGCCAAAAACATTCAGTACTTC.

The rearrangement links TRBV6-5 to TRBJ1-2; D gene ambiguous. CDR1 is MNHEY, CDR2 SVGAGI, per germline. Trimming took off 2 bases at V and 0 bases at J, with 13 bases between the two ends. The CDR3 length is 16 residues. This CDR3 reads CASSYLMWNANYGYTF. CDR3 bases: TGTGCCAGCAGTTACCTTATGTGGAATGCTAACTATGGCTACACCTTC.

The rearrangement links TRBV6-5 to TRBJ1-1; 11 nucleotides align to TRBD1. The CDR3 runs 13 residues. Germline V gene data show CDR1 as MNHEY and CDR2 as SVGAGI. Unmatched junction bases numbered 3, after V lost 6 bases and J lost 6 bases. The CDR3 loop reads CASSRTGGPEAFF. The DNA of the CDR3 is TGTGCCAGCAGCCGGACAGGGGGCCCTGAAGCTTTCTTT.

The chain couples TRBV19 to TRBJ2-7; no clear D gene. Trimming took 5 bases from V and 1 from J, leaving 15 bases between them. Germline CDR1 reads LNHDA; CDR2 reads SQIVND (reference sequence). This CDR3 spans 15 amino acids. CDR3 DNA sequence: TGTGCCAGTAGTGAACCGGGTTGGCCTTCCTACGAGCAGTACGTC. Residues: CASSEPGWPSYEQYV.

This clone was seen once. CDR3 coding DNA: TGTGCCAGCAGTCGTACCGACAGGGCACACAATGAGCAGTTCTTC. It encodes CASSRTDRAHNEQFF. This chain uses TRBV11-2 with TRBJ2-1; 7 bases agree with TRBD1. The CDR3 runs to 15 residues. Germline-derived CDR1 and CDR2 are SGHAT and FQNNGV. Trimming removed 6 bases from V and 5 bases from J; junction bases left unmatched: 10.

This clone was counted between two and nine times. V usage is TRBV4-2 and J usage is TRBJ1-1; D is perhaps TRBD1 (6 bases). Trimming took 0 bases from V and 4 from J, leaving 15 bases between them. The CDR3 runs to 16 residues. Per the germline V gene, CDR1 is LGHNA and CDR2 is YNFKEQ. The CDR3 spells CASSQDLRTVSTEAFF. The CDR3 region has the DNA TGTGCCAGCAGCCAAGATCTACGGACAGTGAGCACTGAAGCTTTCTTT.

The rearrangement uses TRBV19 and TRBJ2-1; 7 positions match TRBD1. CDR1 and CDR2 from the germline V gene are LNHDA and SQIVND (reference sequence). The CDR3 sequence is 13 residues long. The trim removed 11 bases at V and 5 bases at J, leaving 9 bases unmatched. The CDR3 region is CAAQGLSDNEQFF. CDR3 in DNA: TGTGCCGCACAGGGGTTATCTGACAATGAGCAGTTCTTC.

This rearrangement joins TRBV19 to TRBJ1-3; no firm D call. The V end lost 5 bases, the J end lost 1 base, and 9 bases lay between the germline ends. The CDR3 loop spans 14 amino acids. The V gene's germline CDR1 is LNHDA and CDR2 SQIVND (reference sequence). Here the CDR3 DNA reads TGTGCCAGTAGTTCGGGCCGATCTGGAAACACCATATATTTT. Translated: CASSSGRSGNTIYF.

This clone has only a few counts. CDR3 coding DNA: TGTGCCAGCTCACCACCCGGGGGCTCTGGAAACACCATATATTTT. It translates to CASSPPGGSGNTIYF. The chain employs TRBV18 and TRBJ1-3, with D perhaps TRBD1 (5 bases). Trimming took 0 bases from V and 0 from J, leaving 6 bases between them. The CDR3 loop spans 15 amino acids. Germline CDR1 reads KGHSH; CDR2 reads LQKENI.

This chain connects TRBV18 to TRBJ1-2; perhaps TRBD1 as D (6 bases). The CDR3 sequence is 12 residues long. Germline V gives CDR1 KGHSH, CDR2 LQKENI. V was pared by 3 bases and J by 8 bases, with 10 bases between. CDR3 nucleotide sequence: TGTGCCAGCTCACCCCCAGGGGCCGGCTACACCTTC. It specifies CASSPPGAGYTF.

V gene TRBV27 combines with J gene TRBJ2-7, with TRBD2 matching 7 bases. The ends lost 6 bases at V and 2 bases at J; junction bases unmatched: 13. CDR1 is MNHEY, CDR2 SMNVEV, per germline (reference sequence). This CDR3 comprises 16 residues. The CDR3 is CASSPSRLADTYEQYF. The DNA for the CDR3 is TGTGCCAGCAGCCCCTCCCGACTAGCCGATACCTACGAGCAGTACTTC.

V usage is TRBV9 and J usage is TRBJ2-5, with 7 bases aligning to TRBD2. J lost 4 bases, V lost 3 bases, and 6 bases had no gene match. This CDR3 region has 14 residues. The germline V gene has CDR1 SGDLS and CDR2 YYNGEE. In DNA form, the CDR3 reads TGTGCCAGCAGCGGAGTAGCTAGCGGAGAGACCCAGTACTTC. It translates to CASSGVASGETQYF. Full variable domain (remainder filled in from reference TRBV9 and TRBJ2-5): DSGVTQTPKHLITATGQRVTLRCSPRSGDLSVYWYQQSLDQGLQFLIQYYNGEERAKGNILERFSAQQFPDLHSELNLSSLELGDSALYFCASSGVASGETQYFGPGTRLLVL.

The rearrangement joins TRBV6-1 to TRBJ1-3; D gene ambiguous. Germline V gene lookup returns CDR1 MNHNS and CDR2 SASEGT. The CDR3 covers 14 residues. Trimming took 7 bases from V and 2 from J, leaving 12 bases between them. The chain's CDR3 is CASIGLNAGNTIYF. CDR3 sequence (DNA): TGTGCCAGCATAGGACTCAACGCTGGAAACACCATATATTTT.

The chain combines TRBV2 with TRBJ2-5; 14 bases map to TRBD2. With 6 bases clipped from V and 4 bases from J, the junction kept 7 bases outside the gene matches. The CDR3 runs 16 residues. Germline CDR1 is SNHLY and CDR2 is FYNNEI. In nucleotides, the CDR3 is TGTGCCAGCAGGGGGGGACTAGCGGGAGTTAGAGAGACCCAGTACTTC. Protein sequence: CASRGGLAGVRETQYF.